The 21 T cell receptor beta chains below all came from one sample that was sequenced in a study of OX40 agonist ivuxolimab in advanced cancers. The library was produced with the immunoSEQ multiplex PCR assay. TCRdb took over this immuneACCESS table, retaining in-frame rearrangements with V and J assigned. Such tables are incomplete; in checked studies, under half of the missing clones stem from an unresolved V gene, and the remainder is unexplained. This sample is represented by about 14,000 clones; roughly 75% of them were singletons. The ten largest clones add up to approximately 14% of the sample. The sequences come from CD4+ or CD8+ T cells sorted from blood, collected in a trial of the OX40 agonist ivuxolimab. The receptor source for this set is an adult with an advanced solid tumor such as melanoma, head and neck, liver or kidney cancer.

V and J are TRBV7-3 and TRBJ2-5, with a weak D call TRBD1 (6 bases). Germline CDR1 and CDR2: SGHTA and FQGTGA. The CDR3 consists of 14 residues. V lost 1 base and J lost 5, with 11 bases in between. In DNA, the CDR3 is TGTGCCAGCAGCTTAATGGGGCAGGGGGAGACCCAGTACTTC. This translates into CASSLMGQGETQYF.

CDR3 sequence (DNA): TGTGCCTGGACCGGAAGCCCTAGATCTGACGGGGAGCTGTTTTTT. Encoded protein: CAWTGSPRSDGELFF. This chain links TRBV30 with TRBJ2-2; D gene unclear. CDR3 length equals 15 residues. V dropped 4 bases and J dropped 7 bases, with 19 bases sitting between them. Germline V gives CDR1 GTSNPN, CDR2 SVGIG (reference sequence).

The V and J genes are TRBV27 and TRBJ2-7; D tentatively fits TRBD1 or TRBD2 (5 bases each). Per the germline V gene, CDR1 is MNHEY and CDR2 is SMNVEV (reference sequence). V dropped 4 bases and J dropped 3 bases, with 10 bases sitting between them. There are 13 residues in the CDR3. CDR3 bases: TGTGCCAGCAGTTCGGGACCGAGCTACGAGCAGTACTTC. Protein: CASSSGPSYEQYF.

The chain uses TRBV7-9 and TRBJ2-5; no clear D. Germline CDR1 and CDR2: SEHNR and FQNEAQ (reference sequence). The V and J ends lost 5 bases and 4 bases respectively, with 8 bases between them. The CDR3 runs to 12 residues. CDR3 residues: CASSLGIETQYF. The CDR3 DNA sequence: TGTGCCAGCAGCCTAGGGATAGAGACCCAGTACTTC.

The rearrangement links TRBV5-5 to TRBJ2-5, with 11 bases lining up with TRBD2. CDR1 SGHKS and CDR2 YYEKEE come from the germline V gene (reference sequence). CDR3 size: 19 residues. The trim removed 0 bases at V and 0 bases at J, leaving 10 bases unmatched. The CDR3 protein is CASSLDWGFSGRDQETQYF. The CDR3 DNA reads TGTGCCAGCAGCTTGGATTGGGGTTTTAGCGGGAGGGACCAAGAGACCCAGTACTTC. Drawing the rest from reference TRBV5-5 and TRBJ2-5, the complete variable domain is DAGVTQSPTHLIKTRGQQVTLRCSPISGHKSVSWYQQVLGQGPQFIFQYYEKEERGRGNFPDRFSARQFPNYSSELNVNALLLGDSALYLCASSLDWGFSGRDQETQYFGPGTRLLVL.

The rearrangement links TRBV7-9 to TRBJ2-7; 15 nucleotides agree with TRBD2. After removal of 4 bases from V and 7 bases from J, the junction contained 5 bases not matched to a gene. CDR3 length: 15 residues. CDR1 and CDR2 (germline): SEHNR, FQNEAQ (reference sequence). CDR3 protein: CASSWTSGGAQEQYF. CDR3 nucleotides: TGTGCCAGCAGCTGGACTAGCGGGGGGGCTCAAGAGCAGTACTTC.

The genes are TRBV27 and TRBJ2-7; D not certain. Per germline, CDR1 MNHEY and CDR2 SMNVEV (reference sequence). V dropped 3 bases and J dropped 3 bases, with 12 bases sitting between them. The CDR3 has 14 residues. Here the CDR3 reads CASSFAGVNYEQYF. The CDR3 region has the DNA TGTGCCAGCAGTTTCGCCGGAGTCAACTACGAGCAGTACTTC.

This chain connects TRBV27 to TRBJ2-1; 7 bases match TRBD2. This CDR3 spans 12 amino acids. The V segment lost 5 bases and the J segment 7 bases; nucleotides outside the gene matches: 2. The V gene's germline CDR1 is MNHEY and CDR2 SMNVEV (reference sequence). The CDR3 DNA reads TGTGCCAGCAGTGGGGGGGGTAATGAGCAGTTCTTC. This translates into CASSGGGNEQFF.

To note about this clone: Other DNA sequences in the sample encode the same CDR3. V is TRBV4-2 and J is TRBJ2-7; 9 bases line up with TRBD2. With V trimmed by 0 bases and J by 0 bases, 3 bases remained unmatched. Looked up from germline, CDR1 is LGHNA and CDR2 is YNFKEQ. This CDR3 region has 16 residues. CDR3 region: CASSQEGSGSSYEQYF. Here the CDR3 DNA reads TGTGCCAGCAGCCAAGAGGGTAGCGGGAGCTCCTACGAGCAGTACTTC.

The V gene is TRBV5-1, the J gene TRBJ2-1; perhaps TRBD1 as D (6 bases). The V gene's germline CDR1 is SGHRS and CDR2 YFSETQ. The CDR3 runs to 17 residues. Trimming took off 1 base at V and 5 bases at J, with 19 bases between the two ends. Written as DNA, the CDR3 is TGCGCCAGCAGCTTGAAGGTGTCGAGACAGGCCAACAATGAGCAGTTCTTC. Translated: CASSLKVSRQANNEQFF.

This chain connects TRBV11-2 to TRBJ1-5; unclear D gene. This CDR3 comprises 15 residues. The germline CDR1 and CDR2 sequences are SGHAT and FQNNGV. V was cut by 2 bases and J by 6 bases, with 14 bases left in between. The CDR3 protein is CASSLIGGFGQPQHF. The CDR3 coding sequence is TGTGCCAGCAGCTTAATCGGAGGGTTTGGTCAGCCCCAGCATTTT.

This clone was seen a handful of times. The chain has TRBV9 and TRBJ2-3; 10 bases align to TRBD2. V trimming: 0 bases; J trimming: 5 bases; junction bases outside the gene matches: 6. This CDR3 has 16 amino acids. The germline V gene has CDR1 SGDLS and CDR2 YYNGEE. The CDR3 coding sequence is TGTGCCAGCAGCGTAGCAAGCGGGGGGGGTCAAGATACGCAGTATTTT. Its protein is CASSVASGGGQDTQYF.

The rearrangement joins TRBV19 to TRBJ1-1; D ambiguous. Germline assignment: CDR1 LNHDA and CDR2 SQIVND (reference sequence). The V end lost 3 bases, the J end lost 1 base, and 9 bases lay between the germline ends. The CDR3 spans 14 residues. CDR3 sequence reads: CASSIATGNTEAFF. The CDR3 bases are TGTGCCAGTAGTATCGCGACGGGGAACACTGAAGCTTTCTTT. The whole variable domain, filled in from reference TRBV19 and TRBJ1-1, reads DGGITQSPKYLFRKEGQNVTLSCEQNLNHDAMYWYRQDPGQGLRLIYYSQIVNDFQKGDIAEGYSVSREKKESFPLTVTSAQKNPTAFYLCASSIATGNTEAFFGQGTRLTVV.

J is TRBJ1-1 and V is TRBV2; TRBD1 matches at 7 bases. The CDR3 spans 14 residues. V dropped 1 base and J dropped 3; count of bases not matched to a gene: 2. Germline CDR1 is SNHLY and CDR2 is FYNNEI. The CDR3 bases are TGTGCCAGCAGTGAAGGACAGGGTTACACTGAAGCTTTCTTT. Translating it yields CASSEGQGYTEAFF.

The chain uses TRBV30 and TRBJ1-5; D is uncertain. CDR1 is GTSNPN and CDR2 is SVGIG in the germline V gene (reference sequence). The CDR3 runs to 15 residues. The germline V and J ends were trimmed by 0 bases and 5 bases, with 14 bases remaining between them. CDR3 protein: CAWSVRGGGDQPQHF. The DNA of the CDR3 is TGTGCCTGGAGTGTACGGGGAGGAGGCGATCAGCCCCAGCATTTT.

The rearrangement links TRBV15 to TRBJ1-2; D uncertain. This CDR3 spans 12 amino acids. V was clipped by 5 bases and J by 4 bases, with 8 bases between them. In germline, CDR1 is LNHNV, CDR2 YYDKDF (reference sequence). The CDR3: CATSLGSYGYTF. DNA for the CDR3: TGTGCCACCAGCCTCGGGAGCTATGGCTACACCTTC.

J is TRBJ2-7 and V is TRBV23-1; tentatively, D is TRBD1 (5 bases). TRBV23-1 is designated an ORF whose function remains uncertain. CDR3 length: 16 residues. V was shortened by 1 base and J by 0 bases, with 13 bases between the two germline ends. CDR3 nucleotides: TGCGCCAGCAGTCAATGTTGCAGGGCGATCTCCTACGAGCAGTACTTC. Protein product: CASSQCCRAISYEQYF.

The CDR3 here is CASSLALDTQYEQYF. CDR3 bases: TGCGCCAGCAGCTTGGCTCTAGATACCCAATACGAGCAGTACTTC. The chain employs TRBV5-1 and TRBJ2-7; D unclear. Germline-derived CDR1 and CDR2 are SGHRS and YFSETQ. This CDR3 spans 15 amino acids. V was shortened by 0 bases and J by 4 bases, with 14 bases between the two germline ends. The variable domain in full, completed from reference TRBV5-1 and TRBJ2-7, reads KAGVTQTPRYLIKTRGQQVTLSCSPISGHRSVSWYQQTPGQGLQFLFEYFSETQRNKGNFPGRFSGRQFSNSRSEMNVSTLELGDSALYLCASSLALDTQYEQYFGPGTRLTVT.

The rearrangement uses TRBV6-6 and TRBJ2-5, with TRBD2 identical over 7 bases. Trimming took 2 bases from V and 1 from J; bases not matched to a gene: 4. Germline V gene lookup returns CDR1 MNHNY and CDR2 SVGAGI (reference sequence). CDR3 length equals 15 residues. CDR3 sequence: CASSYGGGVQETQYF. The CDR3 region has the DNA TGTGCCAGCAGTTACGGCGGGGGAGTCCAAGAGACCCAGTACTTC.

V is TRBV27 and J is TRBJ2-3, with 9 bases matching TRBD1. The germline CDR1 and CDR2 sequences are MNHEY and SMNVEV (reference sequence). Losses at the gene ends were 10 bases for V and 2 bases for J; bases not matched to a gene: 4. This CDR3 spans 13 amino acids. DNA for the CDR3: TGTGCCACCAGGACAGGGGCCACAGATACGCAGTATTTT. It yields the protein CATRTGATDTQYF.

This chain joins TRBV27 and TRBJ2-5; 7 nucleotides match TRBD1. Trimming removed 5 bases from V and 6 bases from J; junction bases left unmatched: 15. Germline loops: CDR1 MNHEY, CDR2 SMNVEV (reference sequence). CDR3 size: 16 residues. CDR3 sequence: CASSHYWGQIRQTQYF. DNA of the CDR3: TGTGCCAGCAGTCACTACTGGGGACAGATTAGGCAGACCCAGTACTTC.